This T cell receptor (beta chain) is from a study of blood T cell repertoires in COVID-19. For the study at large: Some COVID-19 samples were acute and others convalescent; all came from the United States, Italy and Spain. Sample material is recorded as cDNA or gDNA derived from T cells, B-cell-depleted T cells, or PBMCs.

Only in-frame clones appear in the TCRdb table, and some are missing; sequencing was by immunoSEQ multiplex PCR. Seen here are 65,000 or so clones, 87% observed once, and the top ten hold around a tenth. The CDR3 is 13 residues long. The germline V and J ends were trimmed by 3 bases and 6 bases, with 13 bases remaining between them. Germline values: CDR1 DFQATT, CDR2 SNEGSKA (reference sequence). Material for sequencing was peripheral blood. The chain recombines TRBV20-1 with TRBJ2-3, with D maybe TRBD1 (6 bases). This sequence was found in a human donor with acute or convalescent COVID-19. The donor label of this sample is uncertain. CDR3 bases: TGCAGTGCTAGTGGCAGGGGATGGGATACGCAGTATTTT. This gives the protein CSASGRGWDTQYF.